In this sample, the clone carrying this T cell receptor beta chain turned up many times. Its matching antigen is unknown. Deletions cut 0 bases from V and 1 base from J, with 7 bases between. CDR3 length: 15 residues. Germline V gene sequence: CDR1 LGHNA, CDR2 YSLEER. The sample comes from a study of blood T cells in healthy people across ages. General study points: Older age went with lower TCR beta diversity per million T cells, in a roughly linear way. Versus aged donors, long-lived donors had higher diversity and more naive CD4+ cells.

Combining a sample-barcoded 5' primer with a J-beta primer mix, a second PCR ran for roughly 7 to 12 cycles. TCRdb passed the 5' RACE reads through MiXCR, listing each CDR3 protein once. The table includes about 1.8 million distinct CDR3 sequences, around 50% detected once. Every participating donor contributed 9.5 to 10 milliliters of peripheral blood through a draw. Samples each yielded at least 6 micrograms of total RNA. The rearrangement joins TRBV4-3 to TRBJ1-5; no clear D gene. The TCR was taken from a woman aged 40-49 years in good health. The sequencing input was blood. This CDR3 is CASSQDYDSNQPQHF. The CDR3 DNA sequence: TGCGCCAGCAGCCAAGATTATGACAGCAATCAGCCCCAGCATTTT.